This T cell receptor beta chain came from a study of T cells in pancreatic ductal adenocarcinoma (dated by TCRdb to 2015 to 2018). With respect to the entire study: To learn about the adaptive T-cell response arising naturally, investigators profiled where tumor-infiltrating CD8+ T cells, together with suppressive cells, were located within resected pancreatic ductal adenocarcinoma, how abundant they were, and what qualities they showed.

The CDR3 has 17 amino acids, counting the end cysteine and phenylalanine. Kept here is only the CDR3 DNA, which spans 51 bases and is read in frame from base 1. The selected pancreatic ductal adenocarcinoma patients had received surgery without neoadjuvant therapy. Peripheral blood was collected in heparin tubes, and PBMCs were isolated by histopaque density gradient and cryopreserved in about 9.1% DMSO. The DNeasy Blood and Tissue Kit, with Proteinase K and RNase treatment, was used to extract genomic DNA from 7 PBMC specimens and 9 flash-frozen tumor specimens. On this clone itself: Its recognized antigen is unknown. It has no much larger one-base neighbor in the sample; base qualities were not kept.

TCR beta CDR3 regions were amplified from genomic DNA using the immunoSEQ hsTCRB kit. An Illumina HiSeq system was used for high-throughput TRB CDR3 sequencing. On the study's bioinformatics: The immunoSEQ software was used to analyze sequencing reads, and nonproductive sequences containing premature stops or frame-shifts were removed. Clonality of the repertoire was calculated as one minus Shannon entropy normalized by log2 of the number of unique productive sequences. TCRdb re-hosts the immuneACCESS table, in-frame sequences only. Its copies lack some clones; in the studies checked, an unresolved V gene accounts for under half of them, and the cause for the rest is not known. That table supplies the V and J calls and clone size; D and trimming were determined from the DNA. For this sample the table gives 7,500 to 9,000 clones, of which nearly 90% were detected only once. The ten biggest clones cover around 3.3% of the sample.

Beyond this particular receptor, the publication reports: Because tumors are enriched in CD45RO+ effector T cells rather than naive T cells, which biases toward lower diversity, comparisons of clonality between tumor and blood may be biased. Compared with tumor samples, blood samples had more total productive templates and 8 to 8.5-fold more unique clonotypes. No significant difference in T-cell clonality was found between tumor and blood, with mean clonality of about 0.12 in tumors and roughly 0.072 in blood. Since most people with pancreatic cancer show up with disease that cannot be operated on, the resected cohort was biased toward the minority who had early-stage disease.

Sequenced: PBMCs. This receptor chain uses TRBV21-1 and TRBJ1-1; the table's D call, TRBD1, has no DNA check behind it. TRBV21-1 is a documented pseudogene. This TCR was recovered from a human donor with pancreatic ductal adenocarcinoma. CDR3 loop: CASSKGGADRLNTEAFF. Read as DNA, the sequence is TGTGCCAGCAGCAAAGGAGGGGCGGACAGATTGAACACTGAAGCTTTCTTT.